This T cell receptor (beta chain) comes out of a study of OX40 agonist ivuxolimab in advanced cancers. Background on the study: Melanoma, hepatocellular carcinoma, head and neck or renal cell cancer occurred in dose-escalation patients. Enrollees could have had prior anti-PD-1, anti-PD-L1 or anti-CTLA-4 therapy, which 40% had received.

Details on this clone: What it binds is unknown.

Findings and caveats of the study: Among T cells, CD8+ cells averaged more expanded clones than CD4+ cells. Expanded peripheral T-cell antigen specificity went undetermined.

Germline values: CDR1 LGHNA, CDR2 YSLEER. Germline trimming cut 0 bases from V and 15 bases from J; bases unmatched to any gene: 10. The CDR3 runs to 14 residues. Generated by immunoSEQ multiplex PCR, the TCRdb table keeps only in-frame clones and is missing some. The repertoire consists of under 90,000 clones, with more than 85% occurring once and the leading ten covering about 13%. The chain links TRBV4-3 to TRBJ2-1; 8 bases align to TRBD2. Sequences were derived from CD4+ or CD8+ T cells sorted from blood, sampled in a trial of the OX40 agonist ivuxolimab. This clonotype was sampled from an adult with an advanced solid tumor such as melanoma, head and neck, liver or kidney cancer. CDR3 region: CASSQDVTGGGVFF. CDR3 sequence (DNA): TGCGCCAGCAGCCAAGACGTCACGGGAGGGGGGGTGTTCTTC.